The present entry profiles one TCR beta chain with its context. The entry originates in a study of blood T cell repertoires in COVID-19. Study in general: Nucleic acid was either cDNA or gDNA, and it came from T cells, B-cell-depleted T cells, or PBMCs.

V dropped 4 bases and J dropped 2; count of bases not matched to a gene: 8. The germline V gene has CDR1 SGHTA and CDR2 FQGNSA. The CDR3 contains 16 residues. The authors' processing: By means of reference gene primer amplification, nucleated cell counts were estimated. The assay was immunoSEQ multiplex PCR, and TCRdb's table has in-frame clones only and misses some. The DNA was the basis for D and trimming; V, J and clone size are from that table. The sample carries about 340,000 clones, 90% to 95% recorded once. The sequenced material came from peripheral blood. This chain connects TRBV7-2 to TRBJ1-5; 7 bases line up with TRBD1. This TCR was recovered from a woman aged 18-35 years who had recovered from COVID-19. The CDR3 here is CASSYTGTAGNQPQHF. As DNA, the CDR3 is TGTGCCAGCAGCTACACCGGGACAGCAGGCAATCAGCCCCAGCATTTT.